This is a list of T cell receptor beta chains from one sample in a study of T-cell reconstitution after alpha-beta-depleted transplantation in children. MiXCR, applied by TCRdb to the PCR reads, yields one record per CDR3 protein. The sample yields around 500,000 distinct CDR3 sequences, more than 20% seen once. Specimen: PBMCs, mostly from graft donor cells, collected 360 days after TCRalphabeta/CD19-depleted stem cell transplant. The receptors shown here come from a boy in the first two years of life who had a stem cell transplant for acute myeloid leukemia, so the T cells may come from the graft donor. Each CDR3 is given with its conserved first and last residue. The D gene is left open where the match is weak. Clone size appears in some rows only: once, few, many, or a class for an expanded clone.

v_call	j_call	d_call	clone_size	cdr3_aa	cdr3_nt
TRBV12-3/TRBV12-4	TRBJ2-7	NA	many	CASTAGPITSYEQYF	TGTGCCAGCACCGCCGGCCCGATCACTTCCTACGAGCAGTACTTC
TRBV20-1	TRBJ2-3	TRBD1	few	CSARDPTWTGGPHTQYF	TGCAGTGCTAGAGATCCCACCTGGACAGGCGGCCCCCATACGCAGTATTTT
TRBV20-1	TRBJ2-4	TRBD2	NA	CSARDGGGNIQYF	TGCAGTGCTAGAGATGGCGGGGGGAACATTCAGTACTTC
TRBV12-3/TRBV12-4	TRBJ2-3	NA	many	CASSLGEGDTQYF	TGTGCCAGCAGTTTAGGAGAGGGGGATACGCAGTATTTT
TRBV12-3/TRBV12-4	TRBJ2-1	NA	NA	CASSPLRGIYNEQFF	TGTGCCAGCAGTCCCCTGCGGGGCATATACAATGAGCAGTTCTTC
TRBV12-3/TRBV12-4	TRBJ2-6	NA	many	CASSPMTFSGANVLTF	TGTGCCAGCAGTCCAATGACATTCTCTGGGGCCAACGTCCTGACTTTC
TRBV6-5	TRBJ2-5	NA	NA	CASSYGGLKETQYF	TGTGCCAGCAGTTACGGGGGACTGAAGGAGACCCAGTACTTC
TRBV12-3/TRBV12-4	TRBJ2-1	NA	many	CASSLGGLGGDEQFF	TGTGCCAGCAGTTTAGGGGGCCTAGGGGGGGATGAGCAGTTCTTC
TRBV20-1	TRBJ2-5	NA	NA	CSARDPLGGKETQYF	TGCAGTGCTAGAGATCCCTTGGGCGGAAAAGAGACCCAGTACTTC
TRBV20-1	TRBJ2-5	NA	NA	CSASTPPRVLETQYF	TGCAGTGCTAGTACCCCCCCGAGGGTGTTAGAGACCCAGTACTTC
TRBV15	TRBJ2-3	TRBD2	many	CATETSGGLSTDTQYF	TGTGCCACCGAGACTAGCGGGGGCCTTAGCACAGATACGCAGTATTTT
TRBV6-5	TRBJ2-1	TRBD2	NA	CASSYSIPSGGGNEQFF	TGTGCCAGCAGTTACTCGATCCCCAGCGGGGGTGGTAATGAGCAGTTCTTC
TRBV19	TRBJ1-3	NA	many	CASTRAGTSSSGNTIYF	TGTGCCAGTACTCGCGCCGGGACGTCAAGCTCTGGAAACACCATATATTTT
TRBV6-1	TRBJ2-1	NA	few	CASSDWREQFF	TGTGCCAGCAGTGACTGGCGTGAGCAGTTCTTC
TRBV29-1	TRBJ1-1	NA	NA	CSVDLRNTEAFF	TGCAGCGTTGACCTGAGGAACACTGAAGCTTTCTTT
TRBV12-5	TRBJ1-2	NA	NA	CASGSPRAHVYGYTF	TGTGCTAGTGGTTCGCCTCGTGCACACGTCTATGGCTACACCTTC
TRBV6-5	TRBJ2-5	TRBD1	many	CASSRGTGQLYF	TGTGCCAGCAGCCGTGGCACGGGACAGCTGTACTTC
TRBV29-1	TRBJ2-5	NA	NA	CSVESMGRETQYF	TGCAGCGTTGAGTCTATGGGTCGGGAGACCCAGTACTTC
TRBV4-3	TRBJ2-3	NA	NA	CASSQRTTRTDTQYF	TGCGCCAGCAGCCAACGGACAACTCGCACAGATACGCAGTATTTT
TRBV15	TRBJ2-7	NA	few	CATRESLEGSYEQYF	TGTGCCACCAGAGAGTCCCTTGAGGGGTCCTACGAGCAGTACTTC
TRBV6-1	TRBJ2-5	TRBD2	many	CASSEELAGAQETQYF	TGTGCCAGCAGTGAAGAACTAGCGGGGGCTCAAGAGACCCAGTACTTC
TRBV28	TRBJ2-3	TRBD1	many	CASSFPWTGSRVTDTQYF	TGTGCCAGCAGTTTCCCTTGGACAGGGTCAAGAGTCACAGATACGCAGTATTTT
TRBV4-1	TRBJ2-3	NA	NA	CASSQDVVNTQYF	TGCGCCAGCAGCCAAGATGTGGTTAATACGCAGTATTTT
TRBV7-3	TRBJ2-7	TRBD1	few	CASSLARLGTGEYEQYF	TGTGCCAGCAGCTTGGCTCGTTTGGGGACAGGGGAATACGAGCAGTACTTC
TRBV20-1	TRBJ1-1	NA	few	CRASKGDGEAFF	TGCAGGGCAAGTAAAGGGGATGGTGAAGCTTTCTTT
TRBV12-3/TRBV12-4	TRBJ1-1	NA	NA	CASSYLAEAFF	TGTGCCAGCAGTTATCTCGCTGAAGCTTTCTTT
TRBV28	TRBJ2-3	NA	few	CASNLRGTITDTQYF	TGTGCCAGCAACCTCCGGGGGACCATCACAGATACGCAGTATTTT
TRBV28	TRBJ2-5	TRBD2	few	CASSLLAGVETQYF	TGTGCCAGCAGTCTACTAGCGGGGGTAGAGACCCAGTACTTC
TRBV29-1	TRBJ1-2	TRBD1	few	CSVDGQGGGYTF	TGCAGCGTTGATGGGCAGGGGGGAGGCTACACCTTC
TRBV28	TRBJ1-3	NA	NA	CASSFLLLGSGNTIYF	TGTGCCAGCAGTTTTTTATTACTGGGATCTGGAAACACCATATATTTT
TRBV7-9	TRBJ1-1	NA	many	CASSLTPTGEAFF	TGTGCCAGCAGCTTGACACCCACCGGGGAAGCTTTCTTT
TRBV12-3/TRBV12-4	TRBJ1-1	NA	NA	CASTVQGGTEAFF	TGTGCCAGCACCGTACAGGGCGGCACTGAAGCTTTCTTT
TRBV6-6	TRBJ2-5	NA	NA	CASSKVLGETQYF	TGTGCCAGCAGTAAAGTCCTAGGGGAGACCCAGTACTTC
TRBV4-3	TRBJ2-7	TRBD2	NA	CASSQVPGTSGGAVNEQYF	TGCGCCAGCAGCCAAGTTCCCGGGACTAGCGGGGGGGCCGTCAACGAGCAGTACTTC
TRBV6-6	TRBJ2-1	TRBD2	NA	CASRPGLAGNQFF	TGTGCCAGCAGACCGGGACTAGCGGGGAATCAGTTCTTC
TRBV12-3/TRBV12-4	TRBJ2-3	NA	NA	CASSRTGLTDTQYF	TGTGCCAGCAGTCGGACGGGCCTCACAGATACGCAGTATTTT
TRBV6-2/TRBV6-3	TRBJ2-4	NA	once	CASNLQGAKNIQYF	TGTGCCAGCAACCTACAGGGAGCCAAAAACATTCAGTACTTC
TRBV6-5	TRBJ1-2	NA	NA	CASSYPARSSYGYTF	TGTGCCAGCAGTTACCCTGCACGGTCGTCCTATGGCTACACCTTC
TRBV20-1	TRBJ2-1	NA	NA	CSAIRPPHNEQFF	TGCAGTGCTATAAGGCCCCCCCACAATGAGCAGTTCTTC
TRBV5-1	TRBJ2-7	TRBD2	once	CASSWTRFAYEQYF	TGCGCCAGCAGCTGGACTAGATTTGCCTACGAGCAGTACTTC
TRBV7-6	TRBJ2-3	NA	NA	CASSLVGSGITDTQYF	TGTGCCAGCAGCTTAGTAGGTAGCGGCATCACAGATACGCAGTATTTT
TRBV18	TRBJ1-3	NA	once	CALASSGNTIYF	TGTGCCCTAGCCAGCTCTGGAAACACCATATATTTT
TRBV7-3	TRBJ1-1	NA	many	CASSLGGGTNTEAFF	TGTGCCAGCAGCTTAGGGGGGGGCACGAACACTGAAGCTTTCTTT
TRBV5-1	TRBJ2-3	NA	NA	CASTTGSGGGRTDTQYF	TGCGCCAGCACGACAGGGTCAGGCGGGGGAAGGACAGATACGCAGTATTTT
TRBV27	TRBJ2-3	TRBD2	NA	CASRLAGGLDTQYF	TGTGCCAGTCGACTAGCGGGGGGGCTGGATACGCAGTATTTT
TRBV5-1	TRBJ2-7	TRBD1	NA	CASSSRQGPSYEQYF	TGCGCCAGCAGCTCCCGACAGGGCCCGTCCTACGAGCAGTACTTC
TRBV5-1	TRBJ2-5	NA	NA	CASSSPTGNKAGALQETQYF	TGCGCCAGCAGCTCTCCAACAGGGAACAAAGCCGGGGCCCTACAAGAGACCCAGTACTTC
TRBV20-1	TRBJ2-2	TRBD2	many	CSASRLRAGANTGELFF	TGCAGTGCTAGTCGCCTAAGAGCGGGGGCTAACACCGGGGAGCTGTTTTTT
TRBV7-2	TRBJ2-5	TRBD1	many	CASSLSPQGAKTQYF	TGTGCCAGCAGCTTATCCCCACAGGGGGCGAAGACCCAGTACTTC
TRBV12-3/TRBV12-4	TRBJ2-7	TRBD1	few	CASSFGDRVYEQYF	TGTGCCAGCAGTTTCGGGGACAGGGTCTACGAGCAGTACTTC
TRBV15	TRBJ1-4	NA	NA	CATSRGGWVREKLFF	TGTGCCACCAGCAGAGGAGGTTGGGTTAGGGAAAAACTGTTTTTT
TRBV7-2	TRBJ2-7	TRBD2	many	CASSSGGWGYEQYF	TGTGCCAGCAGTTCGGGAGGTTGGGGTTACGAGCAGTACTTC